This TCR beta chain was retrieved from a study of blood T cell repertoires in COVID-19. Study as a whole: The samples span acute and convalescent COVID-19 from the United States, Italy and Spain.

In the case of this clone: The same CDR3 also results from other DNA sequences found in this sample.

Under the authors' procedure: Reference gene primer amplification gave nucleated cell count estimates. Using immunoSEQ multiplex PCR, the repertoire was profiled, and TCRdb retains in-frame clones only, with some absent. V, J and clone size reflect that table, while D and trimming were determined from the DNA. The data contain 160,000 or so clones, 65% to 85% of them singletons. Germline CDR1 reads SNHLY; CDR2 reads FYNNEI. The CDR3 consists of 12 residues. Losses at the gene ends were 6 bases for V and 3 bases for J; bases not matched to a gene: 1. This sequence was found in a man aged 55 to 69 with active or convalescent COVID-19. The specimen sequenced was peripheral blood. The genes are TRBV2 and TRBJ2-7; TRBD1 matches 8 bases. The CDR3 DNA reads TGTGCCAGCAGCGGACAGGGCTACGAGCAGTACTTC. It is translated as CASSGQGYEQYF.